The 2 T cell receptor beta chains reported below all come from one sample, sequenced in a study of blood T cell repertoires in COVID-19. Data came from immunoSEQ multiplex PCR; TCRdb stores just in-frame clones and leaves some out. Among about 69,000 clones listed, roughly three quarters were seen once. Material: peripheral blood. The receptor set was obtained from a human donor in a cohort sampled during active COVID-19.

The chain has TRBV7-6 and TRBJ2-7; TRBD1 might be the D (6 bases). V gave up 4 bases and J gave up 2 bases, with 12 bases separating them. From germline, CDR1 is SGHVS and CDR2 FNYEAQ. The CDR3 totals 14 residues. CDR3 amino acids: CASSSQGTTYEQYF. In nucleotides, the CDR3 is TGTGCCAGCAGCTCACAGGGAACAACCTACGAGCAGTACTTC. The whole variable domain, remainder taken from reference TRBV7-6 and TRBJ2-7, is GAGVSQSPRYKVTKRGQDVALRCDPISGHVSLYWYRQALGQGPEFLTYFNYEAQQDKSGLPNDRFSAERPEGSISTLTIQRTEQRDSAMYRCASSSQGTTYEQYFGPGTRLTVT.

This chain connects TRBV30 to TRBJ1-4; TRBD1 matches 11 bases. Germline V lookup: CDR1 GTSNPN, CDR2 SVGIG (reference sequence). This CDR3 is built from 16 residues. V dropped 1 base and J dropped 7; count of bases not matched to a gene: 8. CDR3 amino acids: CAWSAGLGQGVEKLFF. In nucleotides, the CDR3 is TGTGCCTGGAGTGCGGGATTGGGACAGGGGGTTGAAAAACTGTTTTTT.